This paragraph covers one T cell receptor (beta chain) sequence. This record belongs to a study of blood T cell repertoires in COVID-19. The overall study: Spain, Italy and the United States supplied samples that represented acute and convalescent COVID-19.

Trimming took 3 bases from V and 0 from J; bases not matched to a gene: 10. Germline V lookup: CDR1 GTSNPN, CDR2 SVGIG (reference sequence). The CDR3 has 17 amino acids. Sequencing used immunoSEQ multiplex PCR; TCRdb keeps in-frame clones, though not all of them. The sample contains approximately 41,000 clones, roughly nine tenths of which appear only once. This chain connects TRBV30 to TRBJ1-1; 10 bases agree with TRBD1. Sequencing was carried out using peripheral blood. This TCR was recovered from a woman at least 80 years old with active COVID-19. In DNA form, the CDR3 reads TGTGCCTGGAGGGGGGACAGGGGTCCCTCGATGAACACTGAAGCTTTCTTT. Amino acids: CAWRGDRGPSMNTEAFF.